The 19 T cell receptor beta chains presented below share a single source sample, sequenced in a study of glioma-infiltrating T cells. Using RNA template, CDR3s of TCR alpha and beta were amplified with iRepertoire arm-PCR. TCRdb independently ran MiXCR on the multiplex PCR reads; one entry per CDR3 protein. The data contain approximately 120,000 distinct CDR3 sequences, less than 30% of them singletons. The sequencing sample was made of glioma tissue, nonneoplastic brain tissue, or PBMCs (not recorded which). The receptors come from a human donor with low-grade glioma or glioblastoma, undergoing nonglioma brain surgery, or in good health (not recorded which).

The V call is TRBV9, the J call TRBJ2-3; 7 nucleotides agree with TRBD2. Per germline, CDR1 SGDLS and CDR2 YYNGEE. J lost 2 bases, V lost 5 bases, and 8 bases had no gene match. The CDR3 is 15 residues long. In DNA, the CDR3 is TGTGCCAGCAGACCGCGGGAGTACCCCACAGATACGCAGTATTTT. Its translation: CASRPREYPTDTQYF.

This clonotype was observed a few times. The chain is built from TRBV29-1 and TRBJ1-2; no clear D gene. The CDR3 extends over 15 amino acids. Per the germline V gene, CDR1 is SQVTM and CDR2 is ANQGSEA. The V end was cut by 4 bases, the J end by 4 bases, with 19 bases between. The CDR3 sequence: CSVVEGPTELYGYTF. The CDR3, as DNA: TGCAGCGTTGTCGAAGGCCCGACGGAACTCTATGGCTACACCTTC.

The chain employs TRBV27 and TRBJ1-2; D not resolved. CDR3 length equals 13 residues. Trimming took 2 bases from V and 10 from J, leaving 14 bases between them. Looked up from germline, CDR1 is MNHEY and CDR2 is SMNVEV (reference sequence). The CDR3 loop reads CASSLRAPYNYTF. DNA for the CDR3: TGTGCCAGCAGTTTACGGGCTCCATATAACTACACCTTC.

The table lists this clonotype with many counts. The CDR3 protein is CASSLRTSGNEQFF. The CDR3 DNA reads as TGTGCCAGCAGTTTGCGGACTAGCGGAAATGAGCAGTTCTTC. V usage is TRBV27 and J usage is TRBJ2-1; 10 nucleotides match TRBD2. The CDR3 has 14 amino acids. Germline CDR1 is MNHEY and CDR2 is SMNVEV (reference sequence). V shed 3 bases, J shed 7 bases, and the junction held 3 bases outside the gene matches.

For this clonotype: This may arise from a read error, as a much more abundant clone is one base away. This chain uses TRBV7-2 with TRBJ2-3; D is unresolved. Trimming took 3 bases from V and 4 from J, leaving 5 bases between them. From germline, CDR1 is SGHTA and CDR2 FQGNSA. The CDR3 is 12 amino acids. DNA of the CDR3: TGTGCCAGCAGCTTCTACGCAGATACGCAGTATTTT. Translation: CASSFYADTQYF. The variable domain in full, with the rest retrieved from reference TRBV7-2 and TRBJ2-3, is GAGVSQSPSNKVTEKGKDVELRCDPISGHTALYWYRQSLGQGLEFLIYFQGNSAPDKSGLPSDRFSAERTGGSVSTLTIQRTQQEDSAVYLCASSFYADTQYFGPGTRLTVL.

Note on this clonotype: Sequence at one end of the junction differs from germline and may be a read error. This rearrangement joins TRBV5-1 to TRBJ2-3, with 9 bases that match TRBD2. CDR1 is SGHRS, CDR2 YFSETQ, per germline. CDR3 length: 14 amino acids. The CDR3 DNA reads TGCGCCAGCGCTGGAGGGACTAGCACAGATAGGCAGTATTTT. Residues: CASAGGTSTDRQYF.

The count of this clonotype is one. A much more abundant neighbour one base away suggests this may be a read error. J is TRBJ2-5 and V is TRBV19; no reliable D call. V lost 1 base and J 1 base, leaving 7 bases between the germline ends. Per the germline V gene, CDR1 is LNHDA and CDR2 is SQIVND (reference sequence). The CDR3 spans 14 residues. The CDR3 is CASSIVSVQETQYF. CDR3 DNA: TGTGCCAGTAGTATAGTGTCAGTCCAAGAGACCCAGTACTTC.

This clonotype was detected ten times or more. This chain joins TRBV7-2 and TRBJ2-2; TRBD2 matches 8 bases. This CDR3 region has 18 residues. Germline loops: CDR1 SGHTA, CDR2 FQGNSA. The V segment lost 1 base and the J segment 2 bases; nucleotides outside the gene matches: 9. This chain's CDR3 is CASSLESLLAANTGELFF. The CDR3, as DNA: TGTGCCAGCAGCTTAGAATCCCTACTAGCGGCTAACACCGGGGAGCTGTTTTTT.

A note on this clonotype: This may be a read error: a much more frequent sequence differs by one nucleotide. The gene calls are TRBV29-1 and TRBJ1-1; D possibly corresponds to TRBD1 (5 bases). The germline gives CDR1 SQVTM, CDR2 ANQGSEA. This CDR3 comprises 11 residues. The CDR3 DNA follows: TGCAGCGGTGCAGAGGGACCAGAAGCTTCCTTT. Protein product: CSGAEGPEASF.

This clonotype was recorded many times. This chain links TRBV5-1 with TRBJ1-2; tentatively, D is TRBD1 (6 bases). CDR1 and CDR2 from the germline V gene are SGHRS and YFSETQ. The V gene lost 1 base and the J gene lost 7 bases, with 17 bases spanning the gap. The CDR3 spans 15 residues. The CDR3 reads CASSLNRADEIGYTF. The CDR3 nucleotides read TGCGCCAGCAGCTTGAACAGGGCTGATGAGATTGGCTACACCTTC.

Only a few counts were recorded for this clonotype. The conserved final phenylalanine or tryptophan is absent from the CDR3, which likely points to a read error. The chain carries TRBV25-1 and TRBJ1-1, with D possibly being TRBD1 (6 bases). Germline CDR1 MGHDK, CDR2 SYGVNS. CDR3 length equals 16 residues. V lost 4 bases to trimming and J lost 7 bases, with 22 bases between them. The DNA for the CDR3 is TGTGCCAGCAGTGCCCGGGGAGGGGGGGGAACAGGTGAAGCTTTCTCT. Protein sequence: CASSARGGGGTGEAFS.

This chain connects TRBV12-3 or TRBV12-4 to TRBJ2-3; D may be TRBD2 (6 bases). The ends were cut back, 5 bases at V and 5 bases at J, with 20 bases in the middle. This CDR3 comprises 16 residues. The CDR3 here is CASSVGTVRWGDTQYF. In nucleotides, the CDR3 is TGTGCCAGCAGTGTAGGGACTGTTAGATGGGGAGATACGCAGTATTTT.

In its sample, this clonotype was seen a few times. The junction shows a germline mismatch at one end, possibly a read error. This chain uses TRBV10-3 with TRBJ1-5; the D is unclear. This CDR3 contains 14 residues. Germline CDR1 is ENHRY and CDR2 is SYGVKD. The CDR3 DNA sequence: TGTGTCATCAGTTCAGCCGGTTCCAATCAGCCCCAGCATTTT. This gives the protein CVISSAGSNQPQHF.

On this clonotype: A read error is possible here, since a much larger clone lies one base away. The gene calls are TRBV3-1 and TRBJ2-7; D may be TRBD1 (5 bases). Trimming shortened V by 5 bases and J by 1 base, and 12 bases separated the two germline ends. Germline V gene sequence: CDR1 LGHDT, CDR2 YNNKEL (reference sequence). The length of the CDR3 is 14 residues. CDR3: CASSKGFWSYEQYF. CDR3 sequence (DNA): TGTGCCAGCAGCAAGGGGTTTTGGTCCTACGAGCAGTACTTC.

This clonotype was found many times. This chain joins TRBV28 and TRBJ2-7, with a possible D match to TRBD1 (6 bases). CDR1 and CDR2 from the germline V gene are MDHEN and SYDVKM. The CDR3 totals 14 residues. Deletions cut 3 bases from V and 0 bases from J, with 9 bases between. The CDR3 protein is CASSFSQGSYEQYF. CDR3 nucleotide sequence: TGTGCCAGCAGTTTCTCACAGGGCTCCTACGAGCAGTACTTC.

This clonotype was detected ten times or more. V is TRBV6-1 and J is TRBJ2-1; the match to TRBD2 covers 10 bases. V dropped 6 bases and J dropped 4; count of bases not matched to a gene: 18. CDR1 and CDR2 from the germline V gene are MNHNS and SASEGT. The CDR3 has 19 residues. The CDR3, as DNA: TGTGCCAGCAGGACAGCGGGGGGGGAAGTCTCCAGCTGGTACAATGAGCAGTTCTTC. Protein product: CASRTAGGEVSSWYNEQFF.

The chain joins TRBV11-2 to TRBJ1-4; D remains unclear. Trimming cost V 0 bases and J 5 bases, with 10 bases left between them. The CDR3 runs 15 residues. Germline lookup yields CDR1 SGHAT and CDR2 FQNNGV. CDR3 in DNA: TGTGCCAGCAGCTTAGAGTGGGCCCTAAATGAAAAACTGTTTTTT. The encoded protein is CASSLEWALNEKLFF.

This clonotype was counted at least ten times. The V and J genes are TRBV27 and TRBJ2-7, with 8 bases matching TRBD2. The ends lost 3 bases at V and 5 bases at J; junction bases unmatched: 6. The germline V gene encodes CDR1 MNHEY and CDR2 SMNVEV (reference sequence). This CDR3 contains 14 residues. CDR3 nucleotide sequence: TGTGCCAGCAGTTTCGGGAGGGCCTATGACGAGCAGTACTTC. This translates into CASSFGRAYDEQYF.

This clonotype is a singleton in its sample. V usage is TRBV12-3 or TRBV12-4 and J usage is TRBJ2-1; the match to TRBD1 covers 9 bases. TRBJ2-7 explains the end of the DNA better; the J call may be wrong. This CDR3 region has 17 residues. The DNA for the CDR3 is TGTGCCAGCACCAAGCCTTCGGGGGGACAGGGTGGCAATGAGCAGTACTTC. Translated: CASTKPSGGQGGNEQYF.